The rows below give T cell receptor beta chains drawn from one sample of a study of neoadjuvant anti-PD-1 for oral cavity cancer. The method was immunoSEQ multiplex PCR; TCRdb's version includes in-frame clones alone and lacks a portion of them. Among 18,000 or so clones listed, 65% to 85% were seen once. This specimen consisted of PBMCs, obtained before nivolumab (anti-PD-1) treatment. Receptors originate from a person between 40 and 85 years old with oral cavity squamous cell carcinoma. The CDR3 runs from the conserved cysteine through the conserved F or W. The order of the fields is V gene, clone size, CDR3 length, J gene, D gene, CDR3 protein, CDR3 DNA. D genes are given only for firm matches. Clone size, where shown, is once, few, many, or a class for clones that have expanded.

TRBV4-1	few	16	TRBJ1-3	-	CASSPPGAYSGNTIYF	TGCGCCAGCAGCCCCCCAGGGGCCTACTCTGGAAACACCATATATTTT
TRBV5-1	-	16	TRBJ2-3	TRBD1	CASSLEDRVGTDTQYF	TGCGCCAGCAGCTTGGAGGACAGGGTCGGCACAGATACGCAGTATTTT
TRBV5-1	-	15	TRBJ2-5	-	CASSLEGSSQETQYF	TGCGCCAGCAGCTTGGAGGGGTCCTCCCAAGAGACCCAGTACTTC
TRBV5-1	few	13	TRBJ2-2	-	CASIESDTGELFF	TGCGCCAGCATAGAAAGCGACACCGGGGAGCTGTTTTTT
TRBV5-1	-	14	TRBJ2-7	TRBD1	CASTGQESSYEQYF	TGCGCCAGCACCGGACAGGAGAGCTCCTACGAGCAGTACTTC
TRBV29-1	once	13	TRBJ1-4	-	CSVLSGTLEKLFF	TGCAGCGTGCTCAGTGGGACTCTTGAAAAACTGTTTTTT
TRBV11-2	-	14	TRBJ1-5	-	CASSLGLGGQPQHF	TGTGCCAGCAGCTTAGGCCTAGGAGGTCAGCCCCAGCATTTT
TRBV6-5	-	15	TRBJ2-3	-	CASSAPGLRTDTQYF	TGTGCCAGCAGTGCCCCCGGACTCCGCACAGATACGCAGTATTTT
TRBV7-9	-	16	TRBJ2-5	-	CASSSPLAEYQETQYF	TGTGCCAGCAGCTCGCCTTTAGCGGAGTACCAAGAGACCCAGTACTTC
TRBV2	-	10	TRBJ2-5	-	CASTSGTQYF	TGTGCCAGCACCTCGGGGACCCAGTACTTC
TRBV6-5	-	15	TRBJ2-6	TRBD1	CASRPTGSGANVLTF	TGTGCCAGCAGGCCGACAGGGTCTGGGGCCAACGTCCTGACTTTC
TRBV7-2	-	15	TRBJ2-7	TRBD2	CASSFGGGQSYEQYF	TGTGCCAGCAGCTTTGGCGGGGGGCAGTCCTACGAGCAGTACTTC
TRBV30	-	14	TRBJ1-1	-	CAWTPKQGNTEAFF	TGTGCCTGGACCCCCAAACAGGGAAACACTGAAGCTTTCTTT
TRBV14	-	13	TRBJ2-7	-	CASSQLVGYEQYF	TGTGCCAGCAGCCAACTCGTAGGGTACGAGCAGTACTTC
TRBV6-5	-	13	TRBJ1-2	-	CASSRGGNYGYTF	TGTGCCAGCAGTCGGGGGGGAAACTATGGCTACACCTTC
TRBV6-6	-	13	TRBJ1-4	-	CASNAGVREKLFF	TGTGCCAGCAATGCGGGGGTGCGTGAAAAACTGTTTTTT
TRBV10-1	-	13	TRBJ2-2	-	CASRPAGTGELFF	TGCGCCAGCAGGCCCGCAGGGACCGGGGAGCTGTTTTTT
TRBV7-9	-	14	TRBJ2-7	-	CASSPRDWTYEQYF	TGTGCCAGCAGCCCTCGAGACTGGACCTACGAGCAGTACTTC
TRBV5-1	-	14	TRBJ1-1	TRBD1	CASSLTGSGTEAFF	TGCGCCAGCAGCCTGACAGGGTCGGGCACTGAAGCTTTCTTT
TRBV2	once	12	TRBJ2-1	-	CASSEEADEQFF	TGTGCCAGCAGTGAGGAAGCTGATGAGCAGTTCTTC
TRBV20-1	-	11	TRBJ2-1	TRBD1	CSAPGQGREVF	TGCAGTGCCCCCGGACAGGGAAGGGAGGTCTTC
TRBV11-2	few	14	TRBJ2-2	-	CASSLQLSTGELFF	TGTGCCAGCAGCTTACAGCTATCCACCGGGGAGCTGTTTTTT
TRBV2	-	13	TRBJ1-1	-	CASGTGMNTEAFF	TGTGCCAGTGGGACGGGGATGAACACTGAAGCTTTCTTT